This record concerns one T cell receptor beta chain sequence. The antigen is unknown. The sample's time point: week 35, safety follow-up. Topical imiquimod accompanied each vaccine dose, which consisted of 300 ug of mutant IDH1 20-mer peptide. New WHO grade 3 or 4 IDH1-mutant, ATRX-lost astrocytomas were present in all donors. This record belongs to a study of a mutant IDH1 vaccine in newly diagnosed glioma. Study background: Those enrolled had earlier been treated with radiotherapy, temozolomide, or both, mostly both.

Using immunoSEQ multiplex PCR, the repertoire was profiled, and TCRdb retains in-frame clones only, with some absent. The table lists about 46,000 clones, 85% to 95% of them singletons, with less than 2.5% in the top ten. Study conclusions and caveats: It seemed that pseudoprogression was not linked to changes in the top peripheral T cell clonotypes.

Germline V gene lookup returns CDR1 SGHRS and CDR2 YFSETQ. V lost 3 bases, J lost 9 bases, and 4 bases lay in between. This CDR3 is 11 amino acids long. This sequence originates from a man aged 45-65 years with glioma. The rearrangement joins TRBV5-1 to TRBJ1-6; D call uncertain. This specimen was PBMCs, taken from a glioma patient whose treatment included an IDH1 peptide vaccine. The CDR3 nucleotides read TGCGCCAGCAGCTGCATTTCACCCCTCCACTTT. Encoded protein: CASSCISPLHF.